The source of this T cell receptor (beta chain) is a study of blood T cell repertoires in COVID-19. Study at large: COVID-19 samples from acute and convalescent phases originated in the United States, Italy and Spain. In each case, the material was cDNA or gDNA derived from T cells, B-cell-depleted T cells, or PBMCs.

Under the authors' procedure: Researchers report that nucleated cell counts were estimated from reference gene primer amplification. Assay: immunoSEQ multiplex PCR; the TCRdb copy retains only in-frame clones and omits some. Clonal size and the V and J genes are those of that table, whereas D and trimming came from the DNA. Of about 260,000 clones listed, 86% are singletons. This clone was observed a handful of times. Sequencing input: peripheral blood. The TCR was taken from a man aged 35-49 years with active or convalescent COVID-19.

This CDR3 is CASCAPSSYNEQFF. The CDR3 DNA reads TGTGCTAGTTGCGCGCCAAGCTCCTACAATGAGCAGTTCTTC. The chain joins TRBV12-5 to TRBJ2-1, with D unresolved. This CDR3 has 14 amino acids. The germline V gene encodes CDR1 LGHNT and CDR2 FRNRAP. V was clipped by 8 bases and J by 0 bases, with 11 bases between them.